This TCR beta chain was recorded in a study of T-cell reconstitution after alpha-beta-depleted transplantation in children. Unique molecular identifiers were incorporated during preparation of the TCRbeta library. TCRdb re-called the PCR reads through MiXCR, storing one row per CDR3 protein. The table has about 200,000 distinct CDR3 sequences, approximately 14% seen once; the top ten hold less than 15%. This CDR3 contains 14 residues. The V end lost 7 bases, the J end lost 1 base, and 11 bases lay between the germline ends. CDR1 and CDR2 (germline): LNHDA, SQIVND (reference sequence). This clonotype was seen a few times.

Sequenced here: PBMCs from the stem cell graft donor, sampled from the stem cell graft. The TCR comes from a human donor who donated a stem cell graft to a child with acute lymphoblastic leukemia. The V call is TRBV19, the J call TRBJ1-5, with D uncertain. In DNA, the CDR3 is TGTGCCAGTAACGTGAGAGCAAGCAATCAGCCCCAGCATTTT. Amino acid sequence: CASNVRASNQPQHF.